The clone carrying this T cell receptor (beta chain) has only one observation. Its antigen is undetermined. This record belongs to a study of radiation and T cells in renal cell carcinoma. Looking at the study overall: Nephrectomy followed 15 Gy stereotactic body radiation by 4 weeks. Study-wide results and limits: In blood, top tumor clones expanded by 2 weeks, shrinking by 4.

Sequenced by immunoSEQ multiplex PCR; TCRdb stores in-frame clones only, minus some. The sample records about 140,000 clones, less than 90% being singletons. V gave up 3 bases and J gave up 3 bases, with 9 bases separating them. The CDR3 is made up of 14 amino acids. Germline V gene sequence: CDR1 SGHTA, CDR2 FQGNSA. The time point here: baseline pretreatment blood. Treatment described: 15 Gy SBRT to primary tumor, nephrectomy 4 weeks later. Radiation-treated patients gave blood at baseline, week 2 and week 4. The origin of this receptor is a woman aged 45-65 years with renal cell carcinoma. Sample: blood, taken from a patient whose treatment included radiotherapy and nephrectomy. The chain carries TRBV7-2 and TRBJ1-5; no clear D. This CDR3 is CASSFGQSNQPQHF. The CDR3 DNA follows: TGTGCCAGCAGCTTTGGTCAGTCCAATCAGCCCCAGCATTTT.